This T cell receptor beta chain was sequenced for a study of T cell responses to AZD1222 COVID-19 vaccine. The repertoire was sequenced with immunoSEQ multiplex PCR; TCRdb's copy has only in-frame clones and lacks some. The sample contains 130,000 or so clones, roughly 90% of which appear only once. V lost 1 base to trimming and J lost 6 bases, with 10 bases between them. Germline assignment: CDR1 MNHNS and CDR2 SASEGT. The CDR3 has 15 amino acids. This rearrangement joins TRBV6-1 to TRBJ1-6; tentatively, D is TRBD1 (5 bases). This material consisted of peripheral blood, taken on day 0 of AZD1222 vaccination. The sequence came from an adult in good health. The CDR3 DNA sequence: TGTGCCAGCAGTGAAGTGGGGGGGAGTAATTCACCCCTCCACTTT. Protein sequence: CASSEVGGSNSPLHF.